A single sample gave rise to the 14 T cell receptor beta chains below, sequenced in a study of shared clonotypes between healthy human individuals. Sequencing was performed with immunoSEQ multiplex PCR; in TCRdb, only in-frame clones are kept and a portion is missing. The sample lists approximately 1.5 million clones, about 98.5% seen once, with 0.36% in the top ten. The specimen was naive CD4+ T cells sorted from blood. Indicated subset: CD45RA+ positively selected. These receptors originate from a man younger than 40 in good health.

This rearrangement joins TRBV9 to TRBJ2-3; D gene uncertain. CDR1 is SGDLS and CDR2 is YYNGEE in the germline V gene. The CDR3 runs 16 residues. Trimming shortened V by 0 bases and J by 2 bases, and 13 bases separated the two germline ends. DNA for the CDR3: TGTGCCAGCAGCGTAGTAGGAGCCATAGCCACAGATACGCAGTATTTT. Protein product: CASSVVGAIATDTQYF.

The V call is TRBV7-6, the J call TRBJ2-7; D not resolved. CDR3 size: 15 residues. Between the trimmed V and J ends, which lost 1 base and 1 base, there was a span of 11 bases. Germline CDR1 and CDR2: SGHVS and FNYEAQ. CDR3 sequence: CASSLGRFKSYEQYF. The CDR3 DNA reads as TGTGCCAGCAGCTTAGGCAGGTTTAAGTCCTACGAGCAGTACTTC.

The chain has TRBV7-8 and TRBJ2-7; 8 nucleotides align to TRBD1. Trimming cost V 4 bases and J 3 bases; bases outside gene matches: 5. The CDR3 runs to 14 residues. Per germline, CDR1 SGHVS and CDR2 FQNEAQ. The CDR3 DNA reads TGTGCCAGCAGCTCCCCAGGGGGCGGCTACGAGCAGTACTTC. It specifies CASSSPGGGYEQYF.

The gene calls are TRBV28 and TRBJ2-5; 8 bases fit TRBD1. V shed 7 bases and J 7 bases; nucleotides not matched to a gene: 17. Germline CDR1 MDHEN, CDR2 SYDVKM. The CDR3 has 16 amino acids. CDR3 loop: CASISSQGQVVGTQYF. As DNA, the CDR3 is TGTGCCAGCATTTCCTCACAGGGACAGGTTGTTGGGACCCAGTACTTC.

This sequence joins TRBV5-1 and TRBJ2-7; 9 nucleotides align to TRBD1. With 4 bases clipped from V and 3 bases from J, the junction kept 11 bases outside the gene matches. Germline V gene sequence: CDR1 SGHRS, CDR2 YFSETQ. This CDR3 has 16 amino acids. CDR3 in DNA: TGCGCCAGCAGCGGACTCCGGGGACAGGGCTTCTACGAGCAGTACTTC. As protein: CASSGLRGQGFYEQYF.

The chain joins TRBV29-1 to TRBJ1-5; tentatively, D is TRBD1 (6 bases). V lost 4 bases to trimming and J lost 5 bases, with 12 bases between them. From germline, CDR1 is SQVTM and CDR2 ANQGSEA. This CDR3 has 13 amino acids. CDR3 sequence (DNA): TGCAGCGTTGTGTGGGGGCTGGATCAGCCCCAGCATTTT. This encodes CSVVWGLDQPQHF.

The chain has TRBV27 and TRBJ2-7, with TRBD2 matching over 10 bases. Germline V gene data show CDR1 as MNHEY and CDR2 as SMNVEV (reference sequence). After removal of 0 bases from V and 0 bases from J, the junction contained 5 bases not matched to a gene. This CDR3 has 17 residues. The CDR3 DNA reads TGTGCCAGCAGTTTATCCCCGGGACTAGCGAGCTCCTACGAGCAGTACTTC. This gives the protein CASSLSPGLASSYEQYF.

CDR3 sequence (DNA): TGTGCCAGCAGCGTAGGATATCGGGACTTCTATGGCTACACCTTC. It specifies CASSVGYRDFYGYTF. The chain joins TRBV9 to TRBJ1-2; a weak D match, TRBD1 (5 bases). V lost 0 bases to trimming and J lost 4 bases, with 13 bases between them. The CDR3 spans 15 residues. Germline lookup yields CDR1 SGDLS and CDR2 YYNGEE. Filled out from reference TRBV9 and TRBJ1-2, the complete variable domain reads DSGVTQTPKHLITATGQRVTLRCSPRSGDLSVYWYQQSLDQGLQFLIQYYNGEERAKGNILERFSAQQFPDLHSELNLSSLELGDSALYFCASSVGYRDFYGYTFGSGTRLTVV.

About this clone: This same CDR3 is encoded by further DNA sequences in the sample. The J gene is TRBJ2-7, the V gene TRBV5-1; 13 bases align to TRBD2. CDR1 is SGHRS, CDR2 YFSETQ, per germline. The CDR3 sequence is 15 residues long. J lost 6 bases, V lost 3 bases, and 6 bases had no gene match. CDR3 DNA sequence: TGCGCCAGCAGCTCCGGACTAGCGGGAGTCTCCGAGCAGTACTTC. The encoded protein is CASSSGLAGVSEQYF.

The J gene is TRBJ2-7, the V gene TRBV7-6; 12 bases agree with TRBD1. After removal of 9 bases from V and 2 bases from J, the junction contained 11 bases not matched to a gene. Germline CDR1 reads SGHVS; CDR2 reads FNYEAQ. The CDR3 runs to 16 residues. CDR3 nucleotides: TGTGCCAGAACGGGACAGGGGGCGTTCAAGCCCTACGAGCAGTACTTC. Translation: CARTGQGAFKPYEQYF.

The count of this clone is one. The V and J genes are TRBV5-1 and TRBJ2-2, with TRBD1 identical over 8 bases. The CDR3 loop spans 14 amino acids. Germline trimming cut 4 bases from V and 5 bases from J; bases unmatched to any gene: 4. The V gene's germline CDR1 is SGHRS and CDR2 YFSETQ. DNA for the CDR3: TGCGCCAGCAGCGGGGACAGGAGGACCGGGGAGCTGTTTTTT. Its protein is CASSGDRRTGELFF. The variable domain in full, completed from reference TRBV5-1 and TRBJ2-2, reads KAGVTQTPRYLIKTRGQQVTLSCSPISGHRSVSWYQQTPGQGLQFLFEYFSETQRNKGNFPGRFSGRQFSNSRSEMNVSTLELGDSALYLCASSGDRRTGELFFGEGSRLTVL.

The chain links TRBV19 to TRBJ1-2; D is perhaps TRBD1 (5 bases). Germline CDR1 LNHDA, CDR2 SQIVND (reference sequence). CDR3 size: 17 residues. Trimming stripped 2 bases from V and 3 bases from J, with 19 bases between. CDR3 sequence (DNA): TGTGCCAGTAGTATACCGTCCCGAGGGAGGGACGACTATGGCTACACCTTC. Amino acid sequence: CASSIPSRGRDDYGYTF.

The chain uses TRBV7-2 and TRBJ2-2; unclear D gene. CDR1 is SGHTA, CDR2 FQGNSA, per germline. The CDR3 sequence is 15 residues long. The V gene lost 1 base and the J gene lost 1 base, with 7 bases spanning the gap. The DNA of the CDR3 is TGTGCCAGCAGCTTAGGGGGAAGGAACACCGGGGAGCTGTTTTTT. Translation: CASSLGGRNTGELFF.

The chain employs TRBV12-5 and TRBJ2-1, with D possibly matching TRBD2 (5 bases). Trimming cost V 0 bases and J 3 bases, with 15 bases left between them. The CDR3 covers 17 residues. Looked up from germline, CDR1 is LGHNT and CDR2 is FRNRAP. CDR3 bases: TGTGCTAGTGGTTTGGTACTCGGGCGGGTCGACTACAATGAGCAGTTCTTC. Its translation: CASGLVLGRVDYNEQFF.